The T cell receptor (beta chain) described here comes from a study of cytomegalovirus exposure and HLA in healthy donors. The CDR3 spans 13 residues. CDR1 and CDR2 from the germline V gene are SGHVS and FNYEAQ. V was clipped by 7 bases and J by 4 bases; unmatched bases: 1. General study results and limits: An analysis done earlier found most TCR beta V segments productive about 87% or about 30% of the time. In a later analysis, the majority of CMV-associated beta chains seemingly showed HLA restriction. In vitro data verified a few CMV-associated chains as specific for CMV antigens.

With 60 Vbeta and 13 Jbeta primers, the PCR was carried out. Sequencing used immunoSEQ multiplex PCR; TCRdb keeps in-frame clones, though not all of them. The sample contains tens of thousands of clones, around 75% of which appear only once. With regard to this clone: As yet, its antigen is unknown.

The sample taken for sequencing was PBMCs. This clonotype originated in a man aged 55-75 years in good health and CMV-seropositive. V usage is TRBV7-6 and J usage is TRBJ2-5, with 12 bases lining up with TRBD2. CDR3 protein: CASMTSGRETQYF. CDR3 in DNA: TGTGCCAGCATGACTAGCGGGAGAGAGACCCAGTACTTC.